The rows below give T cell receptor beta chains drawn from one sample of a study of cytomegalovirus exposure and HLA in healthy donors. Profiling relied on immunoSEQ multiplex PCR, and the TCRdb table lists in-frame clones only, not all of them. The table records approximately 210,000 clones, 86% of them present only once. What was sequenced was PBMCs. Receptors originate from a woman under 30 in good health and CMV-seronegative. CDR3s include the opening cysteine and the closing phenylalanine or tryptophan. The D gene is left open where the match is weak. Size is stated for part of the rows, as once, few or many counts, or as a class when the clone is expanded.

TRBJ2-2 | - | TRBD2 | TRBV10-3 | TGTGCCATCGGCTCCGGGACTAGCGGGGTCACCGGGGAGCTGTTTTTT | CAIGSGTSGVTGELFF
TRBJ1-2 | - | TRBD1 | TRBV29-1 | TGCAGCGTCGGACAGGGGTTAGACTATGGCTACACCTTC | CSVGQGLDYGYTF
TRBJ1-5 | - | - | TRBV19 | TGTGCCAGTAGTAGTCCAAAACTCTATAGCAATCAGCCCCAGCATTTT | CASSSPKLYSNQPQHF
TRBJ2-1 | - | TRBD1 | TRBV4-1 | TGCGCCAGCAGCCCGCGGACCCGGACAGGGGTGGTCTCCTACAATGAGCAGTTCTTC | CASSPRTRTGVVSYNEQFF
TRBJ2-7 | - | - | TRBV19 | TGTGCCAGTAGTACGGACACCTCCTACGAGCAGTACTTC | CASSTDTSYEQYF
TRBJ1-1 | few | - | TRBV2 | TGTGCCAGCAGAGGAGGGAACACTGAAGCTTTCTTT | CASRGGNTEAFF
TRBJ2-6 | - | - | TRBV5-1 | TGCGCCAGCAGCTTGTCGGGAGCGGAACCTGGGGCCAACGTCCTGACTTTC | CASSLSGAEPGANVLTF
TRBJ1-5 | few | - | TRBV29-1 | TGCAGCGTTCAGGTGGGCCAGGTCAGCAATCAGCCCCAGCATTTT | CSVQVGQVSNQPQHF
TRBJ1-3 | once | - | TRBV9 | TGTGCCAGCAGCAGAACAGGGAACTCTGGAAACACCATATATTTT | CASSRTGNSGNTIYF
TRBJ2-7 | - | TRBD1 | TRBV19 | TGTGCCAGTAGTAAACCCGGGACAGGGACATACGAGCAGTACTTC | CASSKPGTGTYEQYF
TRBJ2-5 | once | TRBD1 | TRBV5-1 | TGCGCCAGCAGCTTCGGGGACAGGGCCCCTAGCCAAGAGACCCAGTACTTC | CASSFGDRAPSQETQYF
TRBJ1-4 | few | - | TRBV7-9 | TGTGCCAGCAGCACAAGGACAAGGGGGAATGAAAAACTGTTTTTT | CASSTRTRGNEKLFF
TRBJ2-1 | once | - | TRBV7-2 | TGTGCCAGCAGCCGAGGCAGCGACTCCTACAATGAGCAGTTCTTC | CASSRGSDSYNEQFF
TRBJ1-2 | - | - | TRBV5-5 | TGTGCCAGCAGCTTGGAGGGCAGGGCTAACTATGGCTACACCTTC | CASSLEGRANYGYTF
TRBJ1-4 | - | - | TRBV11-2 | TGTGCCAGCAGCTTAGTCCCAGGGAGGAATGAAAAACTGTTTTTT | CASSLVPGRNEKLFF
TRBJ1-5 | - | TRBD1 | TRBV6-1 | TGTGCCACACTCAGGGGGCCAGGTCAGCCCCAGCATTTT | CATLRGPGQPQHF
TRBJ2-1 | - | - | TRBV15 | TGTGCCACCAGCAGAGTGTTTGAGCATGAGCAGTTCTTC | CATSRVFEHEQFF
TRBJ1-3 | - | - | TRBV2 | TGTGCCAGCAATCTAGAGGGTCTCTCTGGAAACACCATATATTTT | CASNLEGLSGNTIYF
TRBJ1-3 | - | - | TRBV9 | TGTGCCAGCAGCCCATGGGGGGAAGTACACACCATATATTTT | CASSPWGEVHTIYF
TRBJ2-7 | - | - | TRBV7-2 | TGTGCCAGCAGCTTAGCGGAGTCGCACAGGGTAAGCTCCTACGAGCAGTACTTC | CASSLAESHRVSSYEQYF
TRBJ2-7 | - | - | TRBV29-1 | TGCAGCGCCGTCGGGTACGAGCAGTACTTC | CSAVGYEQYF
TRBJ1-2 | - | - | TRBV18 | TGTGCCAGCTCACCACAGGCGGGGGATGGCTACACCTTC | CASSPQAGDGYTF
TRBJ2-5 | - | - | TRBV7-9 | TGTGCCAGCAGCTTCGGAGGTGGGGAGACCCAGTACTTC | CASSFGGGETQYF
TRBJ2-6 | - | - | TRBV9 | TGTGCCAGCAGCGTTCGGACAGTACACTACTCTGGGGCCAACGTCCTGACTTTC | CASSVRTVHYSGANVLTF